This T cell receptor beta chain comes out of a study of human T cells and chemical hapten exposure. Looking at the study overall: Donors were sensitized with 2% DPC on the upper inner arm. Study-level points and caveats: No change in TCRs above 1 in 1000 frequency was produced by DPC sensitization.

Time point: patch test 3, about 24 weeks after DPC sensitization. As to treatment: therapeutic diphenylcyclopropenone sensitization with weekly scalp DPC. Unfractionated whole blood yielded total RNA. TCRdb used MiXCR to reprocess the RACE reads, holding one entry per CDR3 protein. The data contain about 160,000 distinct CDR3 sequences, 25% to 30% of them singletons. About this clonotype itself: The antigen is not known.

Germline assignment: CDR1 LGHNA and CDR2 YNFKEQ. V was shortened by 1 base and J by 1 base, with 10 bases between the two germline ends. This CDR3 is 16 amino acids long. The source of this sequence is a woman aged 18-29 years with alopecia areata. Some clones in this sample may be carry-over from other donors' samples. Source: whole blood, taken in connection with sensitization to the hapten diphenylcyclopropenone (DPC). The V call is TRBV4-2, the J call TRBJ2-2, with D hard to call. CDR3 DNA sequence: TGTGCCAGCAGCCAAGCTTTGAAGGTGAACACCGGGGAGCTGTTTTTT. It specifies CASSQALKVNTGELFF.